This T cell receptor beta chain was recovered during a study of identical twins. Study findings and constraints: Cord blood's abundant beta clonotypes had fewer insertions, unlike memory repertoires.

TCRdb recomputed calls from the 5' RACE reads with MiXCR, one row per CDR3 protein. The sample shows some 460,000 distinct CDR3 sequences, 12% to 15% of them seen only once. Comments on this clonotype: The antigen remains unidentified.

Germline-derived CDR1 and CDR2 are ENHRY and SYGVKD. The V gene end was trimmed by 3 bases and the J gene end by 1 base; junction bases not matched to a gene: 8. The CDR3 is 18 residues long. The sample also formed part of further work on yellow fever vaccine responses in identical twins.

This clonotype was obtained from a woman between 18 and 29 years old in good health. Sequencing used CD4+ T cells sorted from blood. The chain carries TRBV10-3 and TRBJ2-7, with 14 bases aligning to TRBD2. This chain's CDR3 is CAISEGLAGGPVSYEQYF. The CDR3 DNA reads TGTGCCATCAGTGAAGGACTAGCGGGAGGACCCGTTTCCTACGAGCAGTACTTC.